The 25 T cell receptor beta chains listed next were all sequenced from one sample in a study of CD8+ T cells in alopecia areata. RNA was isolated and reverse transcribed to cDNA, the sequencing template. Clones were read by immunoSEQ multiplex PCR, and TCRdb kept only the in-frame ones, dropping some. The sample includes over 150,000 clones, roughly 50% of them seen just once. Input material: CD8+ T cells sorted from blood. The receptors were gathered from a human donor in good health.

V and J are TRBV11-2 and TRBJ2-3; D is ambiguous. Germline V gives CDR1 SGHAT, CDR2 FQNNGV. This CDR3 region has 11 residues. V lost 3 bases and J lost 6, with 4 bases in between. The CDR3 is CASSFGDTQYF. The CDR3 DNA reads TGTGCCAGCAGCTTTGGGGATACGCAGTATTTT.

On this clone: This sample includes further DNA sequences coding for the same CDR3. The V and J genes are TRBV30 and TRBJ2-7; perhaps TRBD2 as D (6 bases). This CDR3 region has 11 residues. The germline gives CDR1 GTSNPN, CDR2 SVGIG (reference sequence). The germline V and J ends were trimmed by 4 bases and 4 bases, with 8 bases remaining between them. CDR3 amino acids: CAWTEGYEQYF. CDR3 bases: TGTGCCTGGACGGAGGGGTACGAGCAGTACTTC.

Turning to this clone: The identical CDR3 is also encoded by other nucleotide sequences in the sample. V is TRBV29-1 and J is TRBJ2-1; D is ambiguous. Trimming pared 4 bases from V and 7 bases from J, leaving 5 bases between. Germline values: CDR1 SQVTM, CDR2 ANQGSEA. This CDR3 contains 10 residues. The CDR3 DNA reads TGCAGCGTTGTTGGGAATGAGCAGTTCTTC. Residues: CSVVGNEQFF.

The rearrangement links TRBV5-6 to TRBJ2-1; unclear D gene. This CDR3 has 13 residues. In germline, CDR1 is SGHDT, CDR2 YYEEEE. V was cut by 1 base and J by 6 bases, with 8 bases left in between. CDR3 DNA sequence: TGTGCCAGCAGCTTGCCGGGTCGCAATGAGCAGTTCTTC. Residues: CASSLPGRNEQFF. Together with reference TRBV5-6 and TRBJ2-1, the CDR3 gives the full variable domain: DAGVTQSPTHLIKTRGQQVTLRCSPKSGHDTVSWYQQALGQGPQFIFQYYEEEERQRGNFPDRFSGHQFPNYSSELNVNALLLGDSALYLCASSLPGRNEQFFGPGTRLTVL.

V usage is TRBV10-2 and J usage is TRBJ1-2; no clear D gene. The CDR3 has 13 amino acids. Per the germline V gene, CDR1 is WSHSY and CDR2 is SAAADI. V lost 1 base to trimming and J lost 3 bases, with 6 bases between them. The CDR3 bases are TGCGCCAGCAGTGAGTGGGGAGACTATGGCTACACCTTC. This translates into CASSEWGDYGYTF.

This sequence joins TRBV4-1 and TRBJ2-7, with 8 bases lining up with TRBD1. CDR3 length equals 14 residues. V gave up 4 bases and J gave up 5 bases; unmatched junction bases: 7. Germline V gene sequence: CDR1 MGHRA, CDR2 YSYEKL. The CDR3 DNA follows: TGCGCCAGCAGCCTCCGGGACAGGAGGGACGAGCAGTACTTC. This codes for CASSLRDRRDEQYF.

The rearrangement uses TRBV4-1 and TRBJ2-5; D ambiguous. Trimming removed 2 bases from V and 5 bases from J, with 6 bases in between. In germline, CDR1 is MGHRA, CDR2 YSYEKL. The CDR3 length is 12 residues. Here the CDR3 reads CASSQTGETQYF. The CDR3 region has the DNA TGCGCCAGCAGCCAAACCGGGGAGACCCAGTACTTC.

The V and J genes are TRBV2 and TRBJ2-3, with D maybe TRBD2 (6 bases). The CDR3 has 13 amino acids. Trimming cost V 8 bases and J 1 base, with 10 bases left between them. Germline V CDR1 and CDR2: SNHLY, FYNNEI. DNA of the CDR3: TGTGCCAGCGAGGGCGGGGGCACAGATACGCAGTATTTT. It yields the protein CASEGGGTDTQYF.

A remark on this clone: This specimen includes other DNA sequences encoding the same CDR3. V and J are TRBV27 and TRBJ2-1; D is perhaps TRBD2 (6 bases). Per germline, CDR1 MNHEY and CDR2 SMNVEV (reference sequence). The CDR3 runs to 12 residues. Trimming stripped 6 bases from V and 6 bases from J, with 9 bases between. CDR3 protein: CASSLGGNEQFF. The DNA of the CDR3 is TGTGCCAGCAGCCTGGGGGGCAATGAGCAGTTCTTC.

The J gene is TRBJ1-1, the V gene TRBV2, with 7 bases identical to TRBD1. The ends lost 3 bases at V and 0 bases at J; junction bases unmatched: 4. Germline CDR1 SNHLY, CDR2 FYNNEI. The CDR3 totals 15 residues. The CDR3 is CASSDGRGVNTEAFF. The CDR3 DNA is TGTGCCAGCAGTGACGGCAGGGGGGTGAACACTGAAGCTTTCTTT.

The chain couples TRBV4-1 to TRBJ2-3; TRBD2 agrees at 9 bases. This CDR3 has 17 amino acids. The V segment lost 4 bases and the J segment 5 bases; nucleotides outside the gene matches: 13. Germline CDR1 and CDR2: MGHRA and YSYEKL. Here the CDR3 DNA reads TGCGCCAGCAGCCTCCTAGCGGGGCCCACGACCGGAGATACGCAGTATTTT. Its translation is CASSLLAGPTTGDTQYF.

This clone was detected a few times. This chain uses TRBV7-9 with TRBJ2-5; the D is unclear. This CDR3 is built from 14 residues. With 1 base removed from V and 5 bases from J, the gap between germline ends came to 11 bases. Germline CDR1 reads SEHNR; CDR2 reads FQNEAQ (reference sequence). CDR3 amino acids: CASSLVAGAETQYF. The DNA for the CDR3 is TGTGCCAGCAGCTTAGTGGCAGGCGCGGAGACCCAGTACTTC.

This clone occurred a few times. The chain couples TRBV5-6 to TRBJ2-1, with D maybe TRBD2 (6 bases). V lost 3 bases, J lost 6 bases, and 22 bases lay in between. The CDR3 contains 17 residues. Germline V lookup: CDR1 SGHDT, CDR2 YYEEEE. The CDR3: CASSSTRRDSAVNEQFF. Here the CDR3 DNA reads TGTGCCAGCAGCTCCACGAGGCGGGATAGTGCTGTCAATGAGCAGTTCTTC.

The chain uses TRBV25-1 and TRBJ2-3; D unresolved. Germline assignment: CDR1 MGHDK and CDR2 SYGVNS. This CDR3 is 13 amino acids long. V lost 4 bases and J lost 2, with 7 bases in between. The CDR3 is CASSVAYTDTQYF. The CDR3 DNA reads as TGTGCCAGCAGTGTGGCCTACACAGATACGCAGTATTTT.

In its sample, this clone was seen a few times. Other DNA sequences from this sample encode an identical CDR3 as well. This CDR3 reads CSALPGNTEAFF. The DNA for the CDR3 is TGCAGCGCTCTCCCGGGGAACACTGAAGCTTTCTTT. The rearrangement uses TRBV29-1 and TRBJ1-1; D unclear. The V end was cut by 7 bases, the J end by 1 base, with 10 bases between. The CDR3 runs 12 residues. CDR1 SQVTM and CDR2 ANQGSEA come from the germline V gene.

The CDR3 loop reads CASSGAGSARDEQFF. In nucleotides, the CDR3 is TGTGCCAGCAGCGGGGCAGGGTCCGCCAGGGATGAGCAGTTCTTC. The chain recombines TRBV7-9 with TRBJ2-1; a weak D match, TRBD1 (5 bases). This CDR3 is built from 15 residues. CDR1 SEHNR and CDR2 FQNEAQ come from the germline V gene (reference sequence). V shed 5 bases and J shed 8 bases, with 19 bases lying between them. Supplemented by reference TRBV7-9 and TRBJ2-1, the full variable domain reads DTGVSQNPRHKITKRGQNVTFRCDPISEHNRLYWYRQTLGQGPEFLTYFQNEAQLEKSRLLSDRFSAERPKGSFSTLEIQRTEQGDSAMYLCASSGAGSARDEQFFGPGTRLTVL.

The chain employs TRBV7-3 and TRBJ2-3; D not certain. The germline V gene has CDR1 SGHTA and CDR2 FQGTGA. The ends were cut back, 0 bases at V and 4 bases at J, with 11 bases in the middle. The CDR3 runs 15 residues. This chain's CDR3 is CASSLTTAAADTQYF. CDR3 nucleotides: TGTGCCAGCAGCTTAACGACGGCTGCAGCAGATACGCAGTATTTT.

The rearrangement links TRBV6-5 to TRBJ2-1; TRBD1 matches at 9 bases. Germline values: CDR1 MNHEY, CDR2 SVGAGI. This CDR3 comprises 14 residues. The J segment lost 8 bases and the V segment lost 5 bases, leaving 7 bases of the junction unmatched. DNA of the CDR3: TGTGCCAGCAGTAACCGGGACAGGGCGGATGAGCAGTTCTTC. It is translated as CASSNRDRADEQFF.

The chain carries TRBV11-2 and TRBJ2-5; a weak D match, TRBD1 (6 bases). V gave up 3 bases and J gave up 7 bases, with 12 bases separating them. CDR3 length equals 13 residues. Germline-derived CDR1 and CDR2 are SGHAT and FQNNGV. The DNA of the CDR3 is TGTGCCAGCAGCTTCGGACAGCCCCCGACCCAGTACTTC. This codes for CASSFGQPPTQYF.

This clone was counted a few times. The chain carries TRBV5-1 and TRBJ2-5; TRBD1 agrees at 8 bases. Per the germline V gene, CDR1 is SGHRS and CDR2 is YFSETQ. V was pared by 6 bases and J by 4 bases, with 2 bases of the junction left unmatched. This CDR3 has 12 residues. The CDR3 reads CASKGTGETQYF. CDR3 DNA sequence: TGCGCCAGCAAGGGGACAGGAGAGACCCAGTACTTC.

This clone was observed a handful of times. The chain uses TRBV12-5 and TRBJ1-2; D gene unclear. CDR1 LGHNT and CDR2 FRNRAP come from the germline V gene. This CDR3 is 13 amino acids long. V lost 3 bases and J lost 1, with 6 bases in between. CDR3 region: CASGFGSNYGYTF. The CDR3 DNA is TGTGCTAGTGGTTTTGGCAGTAACTATGGCTACACCTTC.

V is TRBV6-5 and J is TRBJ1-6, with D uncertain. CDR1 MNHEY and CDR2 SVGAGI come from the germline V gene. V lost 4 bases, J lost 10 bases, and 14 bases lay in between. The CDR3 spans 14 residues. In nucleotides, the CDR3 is TGTGCCAGCAGTTCCACCGCGGTAGGGTCACCCCTCCACTTT. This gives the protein CASSSTAVGSPLHF.

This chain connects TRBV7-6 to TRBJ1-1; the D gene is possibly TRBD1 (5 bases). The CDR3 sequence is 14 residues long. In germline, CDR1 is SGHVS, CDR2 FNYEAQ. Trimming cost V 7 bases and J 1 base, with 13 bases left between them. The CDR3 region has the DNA TGTGCCAGCACCCGGGCGGGGCCGAACACTGAAGCTTTCTTT. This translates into CASTRAGPNTEAFF. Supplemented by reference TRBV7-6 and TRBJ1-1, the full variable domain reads GAGVSQSPRYKVTKRGQDVALRCDPISGHVSLYWYRQALGQGPEFLTYFNYEAQQDKSGLPNDRFSAERPEGSISTLTIQRTEQRDSAMYRCASTRAGPNTEAFFGQGTRLTVV.

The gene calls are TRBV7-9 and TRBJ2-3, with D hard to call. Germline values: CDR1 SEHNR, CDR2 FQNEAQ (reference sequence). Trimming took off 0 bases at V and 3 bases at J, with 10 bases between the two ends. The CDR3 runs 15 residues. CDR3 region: CASSLAGLGTDTQYF. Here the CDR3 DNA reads TGTGCCAGCAGCTTAGCCGGTTTGGGGACAGATACGCAGTATTTT.

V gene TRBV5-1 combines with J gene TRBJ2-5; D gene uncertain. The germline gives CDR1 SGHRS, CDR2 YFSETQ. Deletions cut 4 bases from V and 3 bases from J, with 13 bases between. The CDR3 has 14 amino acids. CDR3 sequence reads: CASSPEGREETQYF. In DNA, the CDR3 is TGCGCCAGCAGCCCGGAAGGTAGAGAAGAGACCCAGTACTTC.